This T cell receptor beta chain came from a study of blood T cell repertoires in COVID-19. Whole-study context: COVID-19 samples from acute and convalescent phases originated in the United States, Italy and Spain. Nucleic acid was either cDNA or gDNA, and it came from T cells, B-cell-depleted T cells, or PBMCs.

Under the authors' procedure: Estimation of nucleated cell counts relied on the amplification of reference gene primers. This table comes from immunoSEQ multiplex PCR, and its TCRdb copy is limited to in-frame clones, with some not included. That table is the source of V, J and clone size, and D and trimming were worked out from the DNA. The table lists about 150,000 clones, 70% to 90% of them singletons. The origin of this receptor is a woman aged 70-85 years with acute or convalescent COVID-19. The sample was peripheral blood.

The CDR3 coding sequence is TGTGCCAGCAGTTATTACCCCGCCCGACAGGTTAGCAATCAGCCCCAGCATTTT. Its protein is CASSYYPARQVSNQPQHF. V usage is TRBV6-2 or TRBV6-3 and J usage is TRBJ1-5; tentative D call: TRBD1 (6 bases). The V and J ends lost 3 bases and 0 bases respectively, with 18 bases between them. Germline-derived CDR1 and CDR2 are MNHEY and SVGEGT. The CDR3 is made up of 18 amino acids.